The sequence of this TCR beta chain was determined in a study of blood T cell repertoires in COVID-19. Study summary: Sites across the United States, Italy and Spain contributed samples from acute and convalescent COVID-19. PBMCs, B-cell-depleted T cells, or T cells were the source of the cDNA or gDNA that made up the material.

Method: immunoSEQ multiplex PCR; TCRdb's copy keeps in-frame clones and lacks some. Found here are a few hundred thousand clones, 65% to 90% of them singletons; the top ten hold 4% to 6%. Sequencing was carried out using peripheral blood. The clonotype comes from a man aged 50 to 60 with active or convalescent COVID-19.

CDR3 region: CASTRQAGDNEQFF. CDR3 nucleotide sequence: TGTGCCAGCACCCGCCAAGCGGGGGACAATGAGCAGTTCTTC. This chain joins TRBV9 and TRBJ2-1, with TRBD2 identical over 8 bases. The CDR3 has 14 residues. V lost 6 bases to trimming and J lost 5 bases; unmatched junction nucleotides: 7. The germline V gene has CDR1 SGDLS and CDR2 YYNGEE.